The sequence of this TCR beta chain was determined in a study of cytomegalovirus exposure and HLA in healthy donors. This table comes from immunoSEQ multiplex PCR, and its TCRdb copy is limited to in-frame clones, with some not included. The sample has 150,000 to 200,000 clones, approximately 89% seen once. The length of the CDR3 is 14 residues. V was cut by 2 bases and J by 7 bases, with 14 bases left in between. CDR1 is MNHEY, CDR2 SVGAGI, per germline. The sequenced sample was PBMCs. The TCR was taken from a man aged 18 to 30 in good health and CMV-seropositive. The chain couples TRBV6-5 to TRBJ1-2; possibly TRBD1 for D (6 bases). The CDR3 coding sequence is TGTGCCAGCAGTTACGGGGGGGCGAGGGCTGGCTACACCTTC. It is translated as CASSYGGARAGYTF.